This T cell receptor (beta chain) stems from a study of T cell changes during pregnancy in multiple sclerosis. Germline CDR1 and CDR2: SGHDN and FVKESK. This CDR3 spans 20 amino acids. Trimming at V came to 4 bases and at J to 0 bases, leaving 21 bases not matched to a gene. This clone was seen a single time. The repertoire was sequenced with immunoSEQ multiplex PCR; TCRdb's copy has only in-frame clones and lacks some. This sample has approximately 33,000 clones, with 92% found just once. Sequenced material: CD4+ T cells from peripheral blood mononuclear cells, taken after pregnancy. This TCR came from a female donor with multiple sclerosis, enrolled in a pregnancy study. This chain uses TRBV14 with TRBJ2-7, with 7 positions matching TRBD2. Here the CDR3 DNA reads TGTGCCAGCAGCCCCCGGGCTGGAGCGGGACGAGCCTCGCGCTCCTACGAGCAGTACTTC. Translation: CASSPRAGAGRASRSYEQYF.